This T cell receptor (beta chain) was profiled in a study of cytomegalovirus exposure and HLA in healthy donors. Primers: 60 Vbeta forward and 13 Jbeta reverse. Using immunoSEQ multiplex PCR, the repertoire was profiled, and TCRdb retains in-frame clones only, with some absent. This sample has roughly 110,000 clones, with about 70% found just once. With respect to this clone: Its target is not known.

At sampling all donors were nominally healthy, likely with unrecorded immune exposures. Study-wide findings and caveats: CMV serostatus was the only recorded immune exposure for donors. A later analysis reported that several of the most significant clusters appeared to be linked to common viral pathogens, among them Epstein-Barr virus.

The CDR3 spans 13 residues. V lost 6 bases, J lost 4 bases, and 12 bases lay in between. The germline CDR1 and CDR2 sequences are SNHLY and FYNNEI. Specimen: PBMCs. The clonotype originates from a woman between 50 and 59 years old in good health and CMV-seropositive. The V and J genes are TRBV2 and TRBJ2-5; perhaps TRBD1 as D (5 bases). CDR3 in amino acids: CASSQGVGETQYF. The CDR3 DNA follows: TGTGCCAGCAGCCAGGGTGTCGGAGAGACCCAGTACTTC.